The T cell receptor beta chain described here comes from a study of blood T cell repertoires in COVID-19. Study summary: Acute-phase and convalescent COVID-19 samples originated in the United States, Italy and Spain.

V was clipped by 7 bases and J by 0 bases, with 7 bases between them. The length of the CDR3 is 13 residues. A Seattle source enrolled patients during active infection and followed them longitudinally. Per the original methods: Cell counts per sample came from amplifying reference gene primers. Profiled with immunoSEQ multiplex PCR; TCRdb holds only in-frame clones, not every one. V and J calls and clone size are as listed in that table; D and trimming were resolved from the DNA. Altogether 350,000 to 500,000 clones are present, over 85% being singletons, with the ten largest covering about 0.91%. Sequencing was carried out using peripheral blood. The sequence derives from a man between 18 and 35 years old with COVID-19, enrolled during active disease. The V gene is TRBV12-3 or TRBV12-4, the J gene TRBJ1-5; no reliable D call. CDR3 bases: TGTGCCAGCAAACAGTATAGCAATCAGCCCCAGCATTTT. Amino acid sequence: CASKQYSNQPQHF.